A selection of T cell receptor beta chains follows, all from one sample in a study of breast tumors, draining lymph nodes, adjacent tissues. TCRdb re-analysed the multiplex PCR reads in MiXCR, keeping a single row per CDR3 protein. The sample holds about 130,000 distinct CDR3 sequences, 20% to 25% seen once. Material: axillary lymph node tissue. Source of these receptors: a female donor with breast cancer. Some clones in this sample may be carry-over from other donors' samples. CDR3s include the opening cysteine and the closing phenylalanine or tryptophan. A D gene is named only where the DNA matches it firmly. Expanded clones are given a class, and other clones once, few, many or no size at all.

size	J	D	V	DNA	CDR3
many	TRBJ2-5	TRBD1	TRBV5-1	TGCGCCAGCGCTCCTCGAGGACAGGGTGGTTTAGTGACCCAGTACTTC	CASAPRGQGGLVTQYF
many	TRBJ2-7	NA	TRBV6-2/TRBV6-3	TGTGCCAGCCGCACTACCTACGAGCAGTACTTC	CASRTTYEQYF
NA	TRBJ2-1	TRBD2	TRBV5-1	TGCGCCAGCGGGCCCTCTATAGCGGGAGGGCGAAATGAGCAGTCCTTC	CASGPSIAGGRNEQSF
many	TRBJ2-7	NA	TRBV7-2	TGTGCCAGCAGCCCCCAAGCTGCAGGGGACACCTACGAGCAGTACTTC	CASSPQAAGDTYEQYF
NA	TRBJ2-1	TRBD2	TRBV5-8	TGTGCCAGCAGCTTGGAGGGGACTAGCGGGAGGCGACAGTTCTTC	CASSLEGTSGRRQFF
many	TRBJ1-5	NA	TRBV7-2	TGTGCCAGCAGCTTAGGCCACAACATATATCAGCCCCAGCATTTT	CASSLGHNIYQPQHF
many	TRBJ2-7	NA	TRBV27	TGTGCCAGCAAAGGAGGGCCCTCCTACGAGCAGTACTTC	CASKGGPSYEQYF
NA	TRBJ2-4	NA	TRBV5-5	TGTGCCAGCACCACTGACCGGGACACCTTAAACATTCAGTACTTC	CASTTDRDTLNIQYF
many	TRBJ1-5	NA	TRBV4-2	TGTGCCAGCAGCCAGGGGTTAAATCAGCCCCAGCATTTT	CASSQGLNQPQHF
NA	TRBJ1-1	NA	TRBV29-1	TGCAGCGTTGAGGGAGGGACCACTGAAGCTTTCTTT	CSVEGGTTEAFF
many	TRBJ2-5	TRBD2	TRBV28	TGTGCCAGCAGTTTCCTTAGCGCCCCGGGACTAGCGGGAGTTGGGGAGGAAGAGACCCAGTACTTC	CASSFLSAPGLAGVGEEETQYF
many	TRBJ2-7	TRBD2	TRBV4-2	TGTGCCAGCAGCCAAGAGGTGGGCGGGAGGGGCGAGCAGTACTTC	CASSQEVGGRGEQYF
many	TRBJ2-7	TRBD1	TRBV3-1	TGTGCCAGCAGCCAAGTAGGGGGCTCCACCTACGAGCAGTACTTC	CASSQVGGSTYEQYF
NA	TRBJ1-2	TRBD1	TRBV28	TGTGCCAGCAGAGAATATGGGGCCGGGACAGGGGTCTATGGCTACACCTTC	CASREYGAGTGVYGYTF
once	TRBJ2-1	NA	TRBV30	TGTGCCTGGAGTGTACGTGGGGGTTTAGCGACCGATAAGCAGTTCTTC	CAWSVRGGLATDKQFF
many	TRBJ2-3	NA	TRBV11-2	TGTGCCAGCGCCACCGTAGATACGCAGTATTTT	CASATVDTQYF
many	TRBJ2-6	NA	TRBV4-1	TGCGCCAGCAGCCAAGTGAGGGGCTCTGGGGCCAACGTCCTGACTTTC	CASSQVRGSGANVLTF
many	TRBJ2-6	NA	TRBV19	TGTGCCAGTAGTATTAAGCACTCTGGGGCCAACGTCCTGACTTTC	CASSIKHSGANVLTF
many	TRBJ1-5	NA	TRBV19	TGTGCCAGTATTGGGGGGGCGCAGGGAGTCAGCAATCAGCCCCAGCATTTT	CASIGGAQGVSNQPQHF
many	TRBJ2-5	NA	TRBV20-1	TGCAGTGCTAGTAGCGATCTGGGGACCCAGTACTTC	CSASSDLGTQYF
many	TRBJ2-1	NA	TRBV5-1	TGCGCCAGCAGCTTGCTGGGGGGCAATGAGCAGTTCTTC	CASSLLGGNEQFF
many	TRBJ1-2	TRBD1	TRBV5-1	TGCGCCAGCAGCTCCCCGGACAGGGAAGGGGGCCCTAACTATGGCTACACCTTC	CASSSPDREGGPNYGYTF
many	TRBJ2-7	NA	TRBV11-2	TGTGCCAGCAGCAGAGTAACCGGGAGCTCCTACGAGCAGTACTTC	CASSRVTGSSYEQYF
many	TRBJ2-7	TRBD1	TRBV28	TGTGCCAGCAGCTCGCTGGGCGGGACAGGGCCCTACTACGAGCAGTACTTC	CASSSLGGTGPYYEQYF
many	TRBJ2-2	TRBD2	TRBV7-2	TGTGCCAGCAGGTCTGGACTAGATAACACCGGGGAGCTGTTTTTT	CASRSGLDNTGELFF
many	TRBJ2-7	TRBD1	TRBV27	TGTGCCAGCGGCCGGGACAGGGAGATGTACGAGCAGTACTTC	CASGRDREMYEQYF
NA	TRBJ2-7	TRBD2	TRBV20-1	TGCAGTGCCGCAGGGGCGGGAGGTTCCTACGAGCAGTACTTC	CSAAGAGGSYEQYF
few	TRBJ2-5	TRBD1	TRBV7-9	TGTGCCAGCAGCTTAGCCGGACAGGTGGGGGAGACCCAGTACTTC	CASSLAGQVGETQYF
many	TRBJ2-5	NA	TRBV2	TGTGCTAGCGGCCGGCAGGGAGAGACCCAGTACTTC	CASGRQGETQYF
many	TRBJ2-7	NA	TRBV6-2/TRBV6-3	TGTGCCAGCAGTGACCCTTACGAGCAGTACTTC	CASSDPYEQYF
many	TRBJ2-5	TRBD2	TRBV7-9	TGTGCCAGCAGCTTAGGGACTAGCGGAGAGACCCAGTACTTC	CASSLGTSGETQYF
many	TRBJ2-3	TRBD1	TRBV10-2	TGCGCCAGCAGCGAGACAGGGGGAAAGGCCGATACGCAGTATTTT	CASSETGGKADTQYF